This T cell receptor beta chain was observed in a study of blood T cell repertoires in COVID-19. The data were produced by immunoSEQ multiplex PCR, yet TCRdb's version contains in-frame clones alone and is incomplete. The sample consists of about 160,000 clones, approximately 84% of them appearing once. V trimming: 2 bases; J trimming: 8 bases; junction bases outside the gene matches: 6. Germline lookup yields CDR1 MNHEY and CDR2 SVGEGT. CDR3 length: 14 amino acids. J is TRBJ1-1 and V is TRBV6-2 or TRBV6-3; TRBD1 aligns across 9 bases. This sequence was found in a woman in her 50s with COVID-19, enrolled during active disease. The sequencing input was peripheral blood. In DNA form, the CDR3 reads TGTGCCAGCAGTTACCTAGGACAGGGGAACGAAGCTTTCTTT. As protein: CASSYLGQGNEAFF.